The 27 T cell receptor beta chains given below trace back to one sample, sequenced in a study of CD8 T cells in Susac syndrome. An amount of RNA that ranged from roughly 0.45 to 1 ug was reverse transcribed with random hexamers. TCRdb called the immunoSEQ multiplex PCR reads again in MiXCR, with one record for every CDR3 protein. Of tens of thousands of distinct CDR3 sequences in the sample, around nine tenths were seen once. Material for sequencing was CD8+ T cells from PBMCs. The receptor source for this set is a human donor in good health.

The rearrangement uses TRBV27 and TRBJ1-5, with 7 bases lining up with TRBD1. The CDR3 consists of 15 residues. The germline V gene has CDR1 MNHEY and CDR2 SMNVEV (reference sequence). Losses at the gene ends were 0 bases for V and 6 bases for J; bases not matched to a gene: 5. As DNA, the CDR3 is TGTGCCAGCAGTTTATCCGACAGGGTTGTTCAGCCCCAGCATTTT. Amino acids: CASSLSDRVVQPQHF.

The genes are TRBV3-1 and TRBJ2-3, with TRBD1 as a possible D gene (6 bases). The length of the CDR3 is 14 residues. Trimming took off 5 bases at V and 0 bases at J, with 9 bases between the two ends. CDR1 is LGHDT and CDR2 is YNNKEL in the germline V gene (reference sequence). CDR3 bases: TGTGCCAGCAGCTGGGGGCCTAGCACAGATACGCAGTATTTT. It encodes CASSWGPSTDTQYF.

CDR3 in DNA: TGTGCCACCAGCGACCGGGACAGCTCCTACGAGCAGTACTTC. Translating it yields CATSDRDSSYEQYF. V usage is TRBV15 and J usage is TRBJ2-7; TRBD1 matches at 7 bases. Trimming took 5 bases from V and 0 from J; bases not matched to a gene: 4. There are 14 residues in the CDR3. CDR1 and CDR2 from the germline V gene are LNHNV and YYDKDF (reference sequence).

The chain joins TRBV6-1 to TRBJ2-7; D unclear. The CDR3 is 13 residues long. The V gene's germline CDR1 is MNHNS and CDR2 SASEGT. Trimming cost V 4 bases and J 5 bases, with 12 bases left between them. The CDR3 here is CASSVRANHEQYF. CDR3 DNA: TGTGCCAGCAGTGTACGGGCCAACCACGAGCAGTACTTC.

This rearrangement joins TRBV5-1 to TRBJ2-3, with 7 bases fitting TRBD2. V lost 5 bases and J lost 0; bases outside the gene matches: 3. Germline loops: CDR1 SGHRS, CDR2 YFSETQ. The CDR3 extends over 14 amino acids. The CDR3 is CASRRELSTDTQYF. CDR3 nucleotides: TGCGCCAGCAGGCGGGAGTTAAGCACAGATACGCAGTATTTT.

The count of this clonotype is one. This chain uses TRBV6-2 or TRBV6-3 with TRBJ2-2, with 8 positions matching TRBD1. Germline loops: CDR1 MNHEY, CDR2 SVGEGT. The trim removed 4 bases at V and 3 bases at J, leaving 7 bases unmatched. This CDR3 comprises 16 residues. In DNA, the CDR3 is TGTGCCAGCAGTTCCCCGGGACAGGTGTACACCGGGGAGCTGTTTTTT. This gives the protein CASSSPGQVYTGELFF.

The rearrangement joins TRBV15 to TRBJ2-1; maybe TRBD2 (6 bases). The CDR3 covers 17 residues. Trimming took 0 bases from V and 7 from J, leaving 19 bases between them. The germline CDR1 and CDR2 sequences are LNHNV and YYDKDF (reference sequence). The CDR3 region is CATSRDPASEGPNEQFF. The CDR3 coding sequence is TGTGCCACCAGCAGAGATCCAGCTAGCGAGGGCCCAAATGAGCAGTTCTTC.

A single count supports this clonotype. V gene TRBV9 combines with J gene TRBJ2-2; unclear D gene. CDR3 length equals 15 residues. Trimming took off 0 bases at V and 3 bases at J, with 9 bases between the two ends. CDR1 and CDR2 from the germline V gene are SGDLS and YYNGEE. DNA of the CDR3: TGTGCCAGCAGCGTAGAACAGAGCTACACCGGGGAGCTGTTTTTT. Protein sequence: CASSVEQSYTGELFF.

The chain uses TRBV12-5 and TRBJ2-3; the match to TRBD2 covers 12 bases. This CDR3 region has 17 residues. The trim removed 4 bases at V and 5 bases at J, leaving 10 bases unmatched. Germline assignment: CDR1 LGHNT and CDR2 FRNRAP. CDR3 amino acids: CASGSSGLAGNGDTQYF. CDR3 bases: TGTGCTAGTGGTTCTTCCGGACTAGCGGGGAATGGAGATACGCAGTATTTT.

The gene calls are TRBV5-1 and TRBJ1-3; TRBD1 might be the D (5 bases). Trimming left V 2 bases short and J 0 bases short, with 9 bases between. This CDR3 is 15 amino acids long. Germline CDR1 SGHRS, CDR2 YFSETQ. The CDR3 here is CASSFGARSGNTIYF. The CDR3 nucleotides read TGCGCCAGCAGCTTCGGGGCCCGCTCTGGAAACACCATATATTTT.

The chain links TRBV5-6 to TRBJ2-3; D could derive from TRBD1 or TRBD2 (5 bases each). The CDR3 contains 18 residues. Trimming removed 0 bases from V and 2 bases from J, with 19 bases in between. Germline V lookup: CDR1 SGHDT, CDR2 YYEEEE. For the CDR3, the DNA is TGTGCCAGCAGCTTGGCCCCGCAGGGAGTTGGGACCACAGATACGCAGTATTTT. As protein: CASSLAPQGVGTTDTQYF.

This clonotype appeared a single time. The chain is built from TRBV29-1 and TRBJ1-2, with 7 bases that match TRBD1. Germline lookup yields CDR1 SQVTM and CDR2 ANQGSEA. The V and J ends lost 5 bases and 5 bases, in that order; junction bases with no gene match: 8. The CDR3 loop spans 13 amino acids. The CDR3 nucleotides read TGCAGCGTTTTCGACAGGGTAGCTTATGGCTACACCTTC. This translates into CSVFDRVAYGYTF.

This clonotype was observed a single time. The J gene is TRBJ1-2, the V gene TRBV2, with 9 bases that match TRBD1. Germline assignment: CDR1 SNHLY and CDR2 FYNNEI. V was pared by 8 bases and J by 6 bases, with 16 bases of the junction left unmatched. CDR3 length: 16 amino acids. The CDR3, as DNA: TGTGCCAGCTGCAGGAACCGGGACAGGGTTAGTCATGGCTACACCTTC. It yields the protein CASCRNRDRVSHGYTF. Combining the CDR3 with reference TRBV2 and TRBJ1-2 gives the whole variable domain EPEVTQTPSHQVTQMGQEVILRCVPISNHLYFYWYRQILGQKVEFLVSFYNNEISEKSEIFDDQFSVERPDGSNFTLKIRSTKLEDSAMYFCASCRNRDRVSHGYTFGSGTRLTVV.

The chain joins TRBV27 to TRBJ2-3; tentatively, D is TRBD1 (7 bases). V dropped 7 bases and J dropped 5 bases, with 19 bases sitting between them. CDR1 and CDR2 from the germline V gene are MNHEY and SMNVEV (reference sequence). This CDR3 has 15 residues. The chain's CDR3 is CASNFSRGAGDTQYF. The CDR3 coding sequence is TGTGCCAGCAACTTTAGCAGGGGGGCTGGAGATACGCAGTATTTT.

The chain carries TRBV6-4 and TRBJ2-2; either TRBD1 or TRBD2 may fit D (5 bases each). This CDR3 is 15 amino acids long. V was cut by 2 bases and J by 0 bases, with 7 bases left in between. Germline V gene data show CDR1 as MRHNA and CDR2 as SNTAGT. CDR3 sequence: CASSDGTSNTGELFF. The CDR3 DNA reads TGTGCCAGCAGTGACGGGACGTCGAACACCGGGGAGCTGTTTTTT.

The V gene is TRBV12-3 or TRBV12-4, the J gene TRBJ2-7; tentatively, D is TRBD1 or TRBD2 (5 bases each). V was shortened by 5 bases and J by 0 bases, with 17 bases between the two germline ends. The CDR3 runs to 16 residues. CDR3 sequence: CASSPLGERSSYEQYF. In DNA form, the CDR3 reads TGTGCCAGCAGTCCGCTAGGGGAGCGGAGCTCCTACGAGCAGTACTTC.

This clonotype was detected only once. The CDR3 loop is CASSLRGGDYEQYF. The DNA for the CDR3 is TGTGCCAGCAGCTTGCGGGGGGGAGACTACGAGCAGTACTTC. This chain connects TRBV5-5 to TRBJ2-7; TRBD2 aligns across 8 bases. Per germline, CDR1 SGHKS and CDR2 YYEKEE (reference sequence). This CDR3 has 14 amino acids. V lost 1 base and J lost 3; bases outside the gene matches: 3. The variable domain in full, completed from reference TRBV5-5 and TRBJ2-7, reads DAGVTQSPTHLIKTRGQQVTLRCSPISGHKSVSWYQQVLGQGPQFIFQYYEKEERGRGNFPDRFSARQFPNYSSELNVNALLLGDSALYLCASSLRGGDYEQYFGPGTRLTVT.

This sequence joins TRBV29-1 and TRBJ1-1; D is unresolved. The length of the CDR3 is 14 residues. Germline V lookup: CDR1 SQVTM, CDR2 ANQGSEA. Trimming removed 0 bases at V and 6 bases at J, with 14 bases between. CDR3 nucleotide sequence: TGCAGCGTTGAAGAGGTGACACCCTCCGCTGAAGCTTTCTTT. This sequence encodes CSVEEVTPSAEAFF.

This chain links TRBV12-3 or TRBV12-4 with TRBJ2-2; D gene ambiguous. Deletions cut 3 bases from V and 7 bases from J, with 12 bases between. The CDR3 is made up of 14 amino acids. In nucleotides, the CDR3 is TGTGCCAGCAGTTTGGAGCCCCTTAGCGGGGAGCTGTTTTTT. Translated, it gives CASSLEPLSGELFF.

In nucleotides, the CDR3 is TGTGCCAGCAGCCCGGGGACTAGCACGCACGAGCAGTACTTC. This sequence encodes CASSPGTSTHEQYF. V is TRBV5-4 and J is TRBJ2-7; 9 bases agree with TRBD2. V lost 4 bases to trimming and J lost 5 bases; unmatched junction nucleotides: 7. Germline V lookup: CDR1 SGHNT, CDR2 YYREEE (reference sequence). The CDR3 runs to 14 residues. The entire variable domain, with the rest obtained from reference TRBV5-4 and TRBJ2-7, is as follows: ETGVTQSPTHLIKTRGQQVTLRCSSQSGHNTVSWYQQALGQGPQFIFQYYREEENGRGNFPPRFSGLQFPNYSSELNVNALELDDSALYLCASSPGTSTHEQYFGPGTRLTVT.

This rearrangement joins TRBV11-2 to TRBJ2-7; D is perhaps TRBD2 (6 bases). The germline V gene has CDR1 SGHAT and CDR2 FQNNGV. CDR3 length equals 15 residues. Trimming pared 5 bases from V and 6 bases from J, leaving 20 bases between. The CDR3 spells CASSRGGAIFCEQYF. CDR3 DNA sequence: TGTGCCAGCAGCCGGGGCGGGGCCATTTTCTGCGAGCAGTACTTC. The full variable domain, its missing parts supplied by reference TRBV11-2 and TRBJ2-7, is EAGVAQSPRYKIIEKRQSVAFWCNPISGHATLYWYQQILGQGPKLLIQFQNNGVVDDSQLPKDRFSAERLKGVDSTLKIQPAKLEDSAVYLCASSRGGAIFCEQYFGPGTRLTVT.

The chain is built from TRBV4-1 and TRBJ2-7; 9 nucleotides line up with TRBD1. The CDR3 runs 14 residues. Germline assignment: CDR1 MGHRA and CDR2 YSYEKL. V lost 5 bases to trimming and J lost 3 bases; unmatched junction nucleotides: 5. DNA for the CDR3: TGCGCCAGCAGCTCCAGGACAGGGGTCTACGAGCAGTACTTC. Translation: CASSSRTGVYEQYF.

Regarding this clonotype: A read error may account for a junction end that differs from germline. The chain has TRBV7-9 and TRBJ1-2, with 11 bases that match TRBD1. CDR1 and CDR2 from the germline V gene are SEHNR and FQNEAQ (reference sequence). This CDR3 has 13 amino acids. Written as DNA, the CDR3 is TGTGCCAGCAGCTTAACACCGGGACAGGGGGTAAACTTC. Protein product: CASSLTPGQGVNF.

The V gene is TRBV23-1, the J gene TRBJ1-2, with unresolved D. TRBV23-1 is noted as an ORF with a role that remains uncertain. V shed 10 bases and J shed 0 bases, with 24 bases lying between them. This CDR3 comprises 17 residues. This CDR3 is CATSDPKEDEANYGYTF. DNA of the CDR3: TGCGCCACCTCGGACCCGAAAGAGGACGAAGCTAACTATGGCTACACCTTC.

V and J are TRBV4-1 and TRBJ1-2; 7 nucleotides align to TRBD1. This CDR3 has 14 amino acids. Trimming cost V 0 bases and J 7 bases; bases outside gene matches: 5. Germline values: CDR1 MGHRA, CDR2 YSYEKL. Written as DNA, the CDR3 is TGCGCCAGCAGCCAAGAACAGGGGCTGAGTGGCTACACCTTC. Amino acid sequence: CASSQEQGLSGYTF.

The chain combines TRBV11-2 with TRBJ1-1, with a weak D call TRBD1 (6 bases). Germline values: CDR1 SGHAT, CDR2 FQNNGV. The CDR3 is 17 residues long. V dropped 2 bases and J dropped 3 bases, with 19 bases sitting between them. The DNA of the CDR3 is TGTGCCAGCAGCTTATGGGGGGCCGGTGTGGGCGACACTGAAGCTTTCTTT. Amino acids: CASSLWGAGVGDTEAFF.

This chain joins TRBV30 and TRBJ2-3; the match to TRBD1 covers 8 bases. The germline gives CDR1 GTSNPN, CDR2 SVGIG (reference sequence). The CDR3 sequence is 17 residues long. With V trimmed by 4 bases and J by 2 bases, 14 bases remained unmatched. The CDR3 sequence is CAWTSLWTGTTTDTQYF. DNA for the CDR3: TGTGCCTGGACCAGCCTTTGGACAGGGACCACCACAGATACGCAGTATTTT.